A selection of T cell receptor beta chains follows, all from one sample in a study of blood T cell repertoires in COVID-19. The method was immunoSEQ multiplex PCR; TCRdb's version includes in-frame clones alone and lacks a portion of them. The data show roughly 250,000 clones, approximately 86% seen once. Material for sequencing was peripheral blood. These receptors were taken from a human donor with COVID-19, enrolled during active disease. The donor label of this sample is uncertain. CDR3s include the opening cysteine and the closing phenylalanine or tryptophan. The D gene is left open where the match is weak. Some rows have no size entry. The others give once, few or many, or a class for an expanded clone.

D,J,V,size,DNA,CDR3
TRBD2,TRBJ2-1,TRBV5-4,.,TGTGCCAGCAGCCTGGGACTAGCGGGAGGGTCGGACAATGAGCAGTTCTTC,CASSLGLAGGSDNEQFF
TRBD1,TRBJ2-7,TRBV5-6,.,TGTGCCAGCAGCTCGGACAGGGATTTTCCCCACGAGCAGTACTTC,CASSSDRDFPHEQYF
TRBD1,TRBJ1-1,TRBV14,.,TGTGCCAGCAGCCATCAGGGGGTCCGCTTGAACACTGAAGCTTTCTTT,CASSHQGVRLNTEAFF
TRBD2,TRBJ2-7,TRBV28,once,TGTGCCAGCAGTTTAGGGCTAGCGGCCTACGAGCAGTACTTC,CASSLGLAAYEQYF
.,TRBJ1-6,TRBV7-3,.,TGTGCCAGCAGCTTATGGAGGACGGAGAATTCACCCCTCCACTTT,CASSLWRTENSPLHF
.,TRBJ1-6,TRBV6-5,.,TGTGCCAGCATCGGAGGGGATAATTCACCCCTCCACTTT,CASIGGDNSPLHF
TRBD1,TRBJ1-1,TRBV6-6,.,TGTGCCAGCAAGCCGGGACAGGGTGTGTTCGCTTTCTTT,CASKPGQGVFAFF
TRBD1,TRBJ1-1,TRBV3-1/TRBV3-2,.,TGTGCCAGCAGCCAAGCTTATAGGGGGCCCACTGAAGCTTTCTTT,CASSQAYRGPTEAFF
TRBD2,TRBJ2-3,TRBV10-3,.,TGTGCCATCAGTGAGGGACTAGCGAGCACAGATACGCAGTATTTT,CAISEGLASTDTQYF
.,TRBJ1-1,TRBV7-2,.,TGTGCCAGCAGCTTTGCGGGGGGGGACACTGAAGCTTTCTTT,CASSFAGGDTEAFF
.,TRBJ2-7,TRBV3-1/TRBV3-2,.,TGTGCCAGCAGCCTACAGCTTCCCTACGAGCAGTACTTC,CASSLQLPYEQYF
TRBD2,TRBJ2-4,TRBV15,.,TGTGCCACCAGCACCGGGACTAGCGGACTACTAGCCAAAAACATTCAGTACTTC,CATSTGTSGLLAKNIQYF
.,TRBJ1-1,TRBV7-2,.,TGTGCCAGCAGCTTAGGTCTTCTCCCTGAAGCTTTCTTT,CASSLGLLPEAFF
.,TRBJ2-7,TRBV28,.,TGTGCCAGCAGTCTCACTAGGAGGGATTGGCAGTACTTC,CASSLTRRDWQYF
.,TRBJ1-1,TRBV28,once,TGTGCCATCTCACAGGGGAACACTGAAGCTTTCTTT,CAISQGNTEAFF
TRBD2,TRBJ2-1,TRBV27,.,TGTGCCAGCAGTTTTCAACTAGCGGGAGGATCGAAGTTCTTC,CASSFQLAGGSKFF
.,TRBJ1-4,TRBV7-2,few,TGTGCCAGCAGCTTAGGGGCGAGCAGGCCAGGGGAAAAACTGTTTTTT,CASSLGASRPGEKLFF
TRBD2,TRBJ2-3,TRBV30,.,TGTGCCTGGAAGCGGGGAAGGACAGATACGCAGTATTTT,CAWKRGRTDTQYF
TRBD2,TRBJ2-1,TRBV11-2,once,TGTGCCAGCAGCCCAACAGGGCTAGCGGGATACAATGAGCAGTTCTTC,CASSPTGLAGYNEQFF
TRBD2,TRBJ2-7,TRBV13,.,TGTGCCAGCAGCAAAGGGGGACCGGGACTAGCCTCCAGCGAGCAGTACTTC,CASSKGGPGLASSEQYF
TRBD1,TRBJ1-1,TRBV19,few,TGTGCCAGTAGTATAGTTGGAACAGGGGGCGGGTACACTGAAGCTTTCTTT,CASSIVGTGGGYTEAFF
.,TRBJ1-1,TRBV5-1,.,TGCGCCAGCAGCTTGGTAGGCAGGGGAAAATGGAACACTGAAGCTTTCTTT,CASSLVGRGKWNTEAFF
.,TRBJ2-5,TRBV18,.,TGTGCCAGCTCCGATACGCGGGAGACCCAGTACTTC,CASSDTRETQYF
.,TRBJ1-2,TRBV30,.,TGTGCCTGGACGCAGGGTTTTAACTATGGCTACACCTTC,CAWTQGFNYGYTF
.,TRBJ2-3,TRBV11-3,once,TGTGCCAGCAGTCAGGGTAGGGGCACAGATACGCAGTATTTT,CASSQGRGTDTQYF
.,TRBJ1-4,TRBV12-3/TRBV12-4,.,TGTGCCAGCAGTTTAAATGCAGGAGAAAAACTGTTTTTT,CASSLNAGEKLFF
TRBD2,TRBJ2-7,TRBV10-3,.,TGTGCCATCAGTGCTCCTAGCGGGATCCGCCACGAGCAGTACTTC,CAISAPSGIRHEQYF
.,TRBJ2-3,TRBV11-2,few,TGTGCCAGCAGCTCGGGACACACCACAGATACGCAGTATTTT,CASSSGHTTDTQYF
.,TRBJ1-1,TRBV9,.,TGTGCCAGCAGCCGTCCTCGGGACACAGAGATGAACACTGAAGCTTTCTTT,CASSRPRDTEMNTEAFF
.,TRBJ1-1,TRBV9,.,TGTGCCAGCAGCGAAAGGAGCCTTGTGGGTGAAGCTTTCTTT,CASSERSLVGEAFF
.,TRBJ2-7,TRBV16,few,TGTGCCAGCAGCCAATTGAGATACGAGCAGTACTTC,CASSQLRYEQYF
TRBD1,TRBJ1-2,TRBV28,few,TGTGCCAGCAGTTTCGCGGACAGGGATTACGGCTACACCTTC,CASSFADRDYGYTF
.,TRBJ1-2,TRBV28,.,TGTGCCAGGCCGGCGCGGGCGCCAAATTTGGACACCTTC,CARPARAPNLDTF
.,TRBJ1-1,TRBV28,.,TGTGCCAGCAGTCTCGTGGCAGGGCCCCACACTGAAGCTTTCTTT,CASSLVAGPHTEAFF
TRBD1,TRBJ2-2,TRBV10-3,.,TGTGCCGCATCTGGGACAGGCCTGACGCGGGGCGGGGAGCTGTTTTTT,CAASGTGLTRGGELFF
.,TRBJ2-1,TRBV7-3,.,TGTGCCAGCAGCTTAGGCGGGGAGCAGTTCTTC,CASSLGGEQFF